Following are 10 T cell receptor beta chains from one sample sequenced in a study of blood T cell repertoires in COVID-19. Here immunoSEQ multiplex PCR was the method, and the copy in TCRdb shows in-frame clones only, minus some. The sample holds some 170,000 clones, roughly 86% seen once. Sequencing used peripheral blood. The receptors were gathered from a woman in her 50s with acute or convalescent COVID-19.

This clone showed up just once. This chain joins TRBV7-9 and TRBJ2-1, with D perhaps TRBD2 (6 bases). Germline V gene data show CDR1 as SEHNR and CDR2 as FQNEAQ (reference sequence). Trimming took off 8 bases at V and 8 bases at J, with 19 bases between the two ends. This CDR3 comprises 14 residues. CDR3 coding DNA: TGTGCCAGCCTCACTTCCGGCGGAGGGGATGAGCAGTTCTTC. It specifies CASLTSGGGDEQFF.

J is TRBJ2-3 and V is TRBV27; possible D gene TRBD1, 6 bases. The germline CDR1 and CDR2 sequences are MNHEY and SMNVEV (reference sequence). The length of the CDR3 is 13 residues. The V and J ends lost 10 bases and 2 bases respectively, with 13 bases between them. This CDR3 reads CATTDSPTDTQYF. CDR3 coding DNA: TGTGCCACTACGGACAGTCCCACAGATACGCAGTATTTT.

J is TRBJ2-7 and V is TRBV24-1; a possible D gene is TRBD1 (7 bases). V was clipped by 2 bases and J by 3 bases, with 13 bases between them. The CDR3 contains 15 residues. Germline CDR1 reads KGHDR; CDR2 reads SFDVKD. In DNA form, the CDR3 reads TGTGCCACCAGTGATTCGCGGGACAGACGCTACGAGCAGTACTTC. Encoded protein: CATSDSRDRRYEQYF.

The rearrangement joins TRBV9 to TRBJ1-5, with 7 bases that match TRBD1. This CDR3 has 15 amino acids. Germline lookup yields CDR1 SGDLS and CDR2 YYNGEE. V lost 1 base, J lost 4 bases, and 5 bases stayed unmatched. The CDR3 sequence is CASSVRRQGNQPQHF. In nucleotides, the CDR3 is TGTGCCAGCAGCGTAAGGAGACAGGGAAATCAGCCCCAGCATTTT.

This clone was seen a single time. The gene calls are TRBV12-3 or TRBV12-4 and TRBJ2-5, with 7 bases matching TRBD1. V lost 3 bases to trimming and J lost 7 bases; unmatched junction nucleotides: 2. This CDR3 contains 12 residues. The CDR3, as DNA: TGTGCCAGCAGTTTTGACAGGGTGACCCAGTACTTC. Translating it yields CASSFDRVTQYF.

In this sample, this clone turned up a few times. The chain joins TRBV7-2 to TRBJ1-3, with D hard to call. Germline CDR1 SGHTA, CDR2 FQGNSA. V dropped 2 bases and J dropped 4 bases, with 9 bases sitting between them. This CDR3 is 14 amino acids long. CDR3 nucleotide sequence: TGTGCCAGCAGCTTATGGGGAGGAGGAAACACCATATATTTT. Translation gives CASSLWGGGNTIYF.

The chain has TRBV7-2 and TRBJ1-1, with D perhaps matching TRBD1 (6 bases). V was shortened by 1 base and J by 2 bases, with 14 bases between the two germline ends. The CDR3 spans 16 residues. Per the germline V gene, CDR1 is SGHTA and CDR2 is FQGNSA. CDR3 region: CASSLGLWTENTEAFF. The CDR3 coding sequence is TGTGCCAGCAGCTTAGGATTGTGGACAGAAAACACTGAAGCTTTCTTT. Full variable domain (outside the CDR3, taken from reference TRBV7-2 and TRBJ1-1): GAGVSQSPSNKVTEKGKDVELRCDPISGHTALYWYRQSLGQGLEFLIYFQGNSAPDKSGLPSDRFSAERTGGSVSTLTIQRTQQEDSAVYLCASSLGLWTENTEAFFGQGTRLTVV.

This clone came up once. The chain couples TRBV19 to TRBJ1-5; TRBD1 is a possible D gene (5 bases). V was shortened by 4 bases and J by 0 bases, with 16 bases between the two germline ends. Per the germline V gene, CDR1 is LNHDA and CDR2 is SQIVND (reference sequence). The CDR3 has 17 amino acids. The CDR3 here is CASSSYPTVYSNQPQHF. In DNA form, the CDR3 reads TGTGCCAGTAGTAGTTACCCGACAGTTTATAGCAATCAGCCCCAGCATTTT. The variable domain in full, completed from reference TRBV19 and TRBJ1-5, reads DGGITQSPKYLFRKEGQNVTLSCEQNLNHDAMYWYRQDPGQGLRLIYYSQIVNDFQKGDIAEGYSVSREKKESFPLTVTSAQKNPTAFYLCASSSYPTVYSNQPQHFGDGTRLSIL.

This chain connects TRBV6-2 or TRBV6-3 to TRBJ2-1, with D possibly being TRBD2 (6 bases). CDR1 and CDR2 from the germline V gene are MNHEY and SVGEGT. V was clipped by 5 bases and J by 3 bases, with 14 bases between them. The CDR3 consists of 15 residues. CDR3 DNA sequence: TGTGCCAGCAGTGATGCGGGGTACTTCTACAATGAGCAGTTCTTC. Its translation is CASSDAGYFYNEQFF.

This clone has just one count. The chain links TRBV11-3 to TRBJ2-2; 7 nucleotides agree with TRBD2. The germline V gene has CDR1 SGHNT and CDR2 YENEEA. The CDR3 consists of 18 residues. Trimming at V came to 4 bases and at J to 7 bases, leaving 18 bases not matched to a gene. The CDR3 nucleotides are TGTGCCAGCAGCTCGAAAACCTCTCGACTAGCCTTCGGCGGGGAGCTGTTTTTT. This gives the protein CASSSKTSRLAFGGELFF.